These 30 T cell receptor beta chains were sequenced from one sample in a study of blood T cell repertoires in COVID-19 (dated by TCRdb to about 2020). Receptor amplification or capture employed the immunoSEQ multiplex PCR assay. TCRdb's version of the immuneACCESS table is confined to in-frame rearrangements and falls short of the full clone set. An unresolved V gene accounts for under half of the shortfall where checked; the remainder is of unknown origin. The sample table contains about 130,000 clones; only one count was recorded for roughly four fifths of them. The ten largest clones add up to 11% of the sample. Sample: peripheral blood. The origin of the receptors is a human donor in a cohort sampled during active COVID-19.

Here the CDR3 DNA reads TGCGCCAGCAGCGTCAGGAGGGGAGGGGGCTATGGCTACACCTTC. This translates into CASSVRRGGGYGYTF. The chain couples TRBV5-1 to TRBJ1-2; tentatively, D is TRBD1 (6 bases). This CDR3 has 15 residues. The V gene lost 4 bases and the J gene lost 4 bases, with 17 bases spanning the gap. CDR1 and CDR2 from the germline V gene are SGHRS and YFSETQ.

This clone has a single count. The J gene is TRBJ1-1, the V gene TRBV19; D uncertain. Trimming cost V 0 bases and J 6 bases, with 8 bases left between them. This CDR3 spans 13 amino acids. Germline loops: CDR1 LNHDA, CDR2 SQIVND (reference sequence). CDR3 bases: TGTGCCAGTAGTATAGAGAGGAGCGCTGAAGCTTTCTTT. Translated: CASSIERSAEAFF. Based on the CDR3 plus reference TRBV19 and TRBJ1-1, the full variable domain is DGGITQSPKYLFRKEGQNVTLSCEQNLNHDAMYWYRQDPGQGLRLIYYSQIVNDFQKGDIAEGYSVSREKKESFPLTVTSAQKNPTAFYLCASSIERSAEAFFGQGTRLTVV.

V is TRBV19 and J is TRBJ1-3, with D possibly matching TRBD1 (6 bases). The CDR3 covers 15 residues. CDR1 and CDR2 (germline): LNHDA, SQIVND (reference sequence). V lost 10 bases, J lost 0 bases, and 16 bases lay in between. DNA for the CDR3: TGTGCCACCTCGGACAGCTGGAGCTCTGGAAACACCATATATTTT. Its protein is CATSDSWSSGNTIYF.

The chain carries TRBV15 and TRBJ1-5, with TRBD1 identical over 9 bases. In germline, CDR1 is LNHNV, CDR2 YYDKDF (reference sequence). The V gene end was trimmed by 0 bases and the J gene end by 4 bases; junction bases not matched to a gene: 4. The CDR3 loop spans 16 amino acids. Here the CDR3 reads CATSRDRQGGNQPQHF. The CDR3 nucleotides are TGTGCCACCAGCAGAGACCGACAGGGGGGTAATCAGCCCCAGCATTTT.

This clone was recorded once. The rearrangement uses TRBV5-4 and TRBJ1-2; TRBD1 aligns across 7 bases. The CDR3 consists of 16 residues. Germline CDR1 and CDR2: SGHNT and YYREEE (reference sequence). The ends lost 4 bases at V and 8 bases at J; junction bases unmatched: 17. Here the CDR3 DNA reads TGTGCCAGCAGCAAAATGGACAGGACTCATCCGGGGGGCTACACCTTC. This codes for CASSKMDRTHPGGYTF. The entire variable domain, with the rest obtained from reference TRBV5-4 and TRBJ1-2, is as follows: ETGVTQSPTHLIKTRGQQVTLRCSSQSGHNTVSWYQQALGQGPQFIFQYYREEENGRGNFPPRFSGLQFPNYSSELNVNALELDDSALYLCASSKMDRTHPGGYTFGSGTRLTVV.

This clone was observed a handful of times. The chain has TRBV6-6 and TRBJ1-2; D perhaps matches TRBD1 (5 bases). V lost 4 bases and J lost 4, with 13 bases in between. This CDR3 contains 14 residues. In germline, CDR1 is MNHNY, CDR2 SVGAGI (reference sequence). The CDR3, as DNA: TGTGCCAGCAGTTCTAGGACAATAACCTATGGCTACACCTTC. Translating gives CASSSRTITYGYTF.

This chain links TRBV11-1 with TRBJ2-5; possible D gene TRBD2, 6 bases. This CDR3 has 14 residues. Germline V gene data show CDR1 as SGHAT and CDR2 as FQDESV (reference sequence). V was trimmed by 3 bases and J by 4 bases, leaving 12 bases between them. This CDR3 is CASSFGGSRETQYF. Written as DNA, the CDR3 is TGTGCCAGCAGCTTTGGGGGGTCGCGAGAGACCCAGTACTTC.

The rearrangement uses TRBV29-1 and TRBJ1-1; 10 bases are shared with TRBD1. The germline V gene encodes CDR1 SQVTM and CDR2 ANQGSEA. The CDR3 totals 13 residues. Trimming removed 7 bases from V and 5 bases from J; junction bases left unmatched: 7. CDR3 nucleotide sequence: TGCAGCGCATTGGACAGGGGGTGGACTGAAGCTTTCTTT. It translates to CSALDRGWTEAFF.

The V and J genes are TRBV30 and TRBJ2-7, with TRBD2 as a possible D gene (6 bases). V was cut by 3 bases and J by 7 bases, with 13 bases left in between. Germline V gene lookup returns CDR1 GTSNPN and CDR2 SVGIG (reference sequence). CDR3 size: 12 residues. CDR3 nucleotides: TGTGCCTGGAGCGCTGCGGGGACGGAGCAGTACTTC. Its translation is CAWSAAGTEQYF.

This chain links TRBV5-6 with TRBJ2-7, with a weak D call TRBD2 (6 bases). The CDR3 is 14 amino acids. Germline V gives CDR1 SGHDT, CDR2 YYEEEE. Trimming pared 4 bases from V and 0 bases from J, leaving 11 bases between. The chain's CDR3 is CASSLGGDSYEQYF. CDR3 DNA sequence: TGTGCCAGCAGCCTGGGCGGGGACTCCTACGAGCAGTACTTC. The complete variable domain, with remaining parts taken from reference TRBV5-6 and TRBJ2-7, reads DAGVTQSPTHLIKTRGQQVTLRCSPKSGHDTVSWYQQALGQGPQFIFQYYEEEERQRGNFPDRFSGHQFPNYSSELNVNALLLGDSALYLCASSLGGDSYEQYFGPGTRLTVT.

The gene calls are TRBV2 and TRBJ2-2, with D possibly matching TRBD2 (5 bases). CDR3 size: 14 residues. The germline V gene encodes CDR1 SNHLY and CDR2 FYNNEI. V lost 10 bases and J lost 8, with 20 bases in between. The CDR3: CATRRVSSSGELFF. CDR3 DNA: TGTGCCACCCGAAGGGTTTCTAGCTCGGGGGAGCTGTTTTTT.

The rearrangement uses TRBV5-4 and TRBJ1-1; 11 bases fit TRBD1. The germline gives CDR1 SGHNT, CDR2 YYREEE (reference sequence). This CDR3 comprises 14 residues. The ends lost 6 bases at V and 5 bases at J; junction bases unmatched: 6. CDR3 protein: CASTGTGGETEAFF. The DNA for the CDR3 is TGTGCCAGCACCGGGACAGGGGGTGAGACTGAAGCTTTCTTT.

Comments on this clone: Other DNA sequences within the sample encode an identical CDR3. V is TRBV6-5 and J is TRBJ1-1; the D is unclear. V lost 5 bases, J lost 1 base, and 2 bases lay in between. CDR1 is MNHEY and CDR2 is SVGAGI in the germline V gene. This CDR3 is 11 amino acids long. The CDR3 nucleotides are TGTGCCAGCAGTCGGAACACTGAAGCTTTCTTT. It encodes CASSRNTEAFF.

The CDR3 loop reads CASSAQGANEQFF. CDR3 nucleotides: TGTGCCAGCAGTGCACAGGGGGCAAATGAGCAGTTCTTC. J is TRBJ2-1 and V is TRBV2, with 9 bases that match TRBD1. The germline gives CDR1 SNHLY, CDR2 FYNNEI. The CDR3 has 13 residues. Germline trimming cut 4 bases from V and 7 bases from J; bases unmatched to any gene: 2.

The chain combines TRBV3-1 (or the pseudogene TRBV3-2) with TRBJ1-4; weak D call: TRBD1 (6 bases). CDR3 length: 15 residues. Germline CDR1 is LGHDT and CDR2 is YNNKEL (reference sequence). V dropped 2 bases and J dropped 5 bases, with 12 bases sitting between them. This CDR3 is CASSQTGHMNEKLFF. The CDR3 DNA reads as TGTGCCAGCAGCCAAACGGGACATATGAATGAAAAACTGTTTTTT.

The sample holds a few counts of this clone. The gene calls are TRBV7-8 and TRBJ2-2, with 7 bases that match TRBD1. The CDR3 runs to 15 residues. Trimming cost V 5 bases and J 0 bases; bases outside gene matches: 3. Germline values: CDR1 SGHVS, CDR2 FQNEAQ. The CDR3 spells CASSPGTANTGELFF. The CDR3, as DNA: TGTGCCAGCAGCCCAGGGACAGCGAACACCGGGGAGCTGTTTTTT. Combining the CDR3 with reference TRBV7-8 and TRBJ2-2 gives the whole variable domain GAGVSQSPRYKVAKRGQDVALRCDPISGHVSLFWYQQALGQGPEFLTYFQNEAQLDKSGLPSDRFFAERPEGSVSTLKIQRTQQEDSAVYLCASSPGTANTGELFFGEGSRLTVL.

This clone was counted a few times. V and J are TRBV12-3 or TRBV12-4 and TRBJ2-7; D remains ambiguous. V gave up 5 bases and J gave up 2 bases, with 7 bases separating them. The CDR3 is 12 residues long. CDR3 in DNA: TGTGCCAGCAGTCCCAGGACCTACGAGCAGTACTTC. This translates into CASSPRTYEQYF.

This clone was counted between two and nine times. This chain connects TRBV6-6 to TRBJ1-2, with D possibly being TRBD1 (6 bases). Germline lookup yields CDR1 MNHNY and CDR2 SVGAGI (reference sequence). Between the trimmed V and J ends, which lost 5 bases and 1 base, there was a span of 14 bases. The CDR3 has 15 amino acids. The CDR3 nucleotides are TGTGCCAGCAGTGCTACTATGGACAGTAACTATGGCTACACCTTC. It encodes CASSATMDSNYGYTF.

The DNA for the CDR3 is TGTGCCAGCAGTTTAACGCCCGGGACAGGGAGGACAGATACGCAGTATTTT. Translation: CASSLTPGTGRTDTQYF. V usage is TRBV27 and J usage is TRBJ2-3; 9 bases map to TRBD1. Per the germline V gene, CDR1 is MNHEY and CDR2 is SMNVEV (reference sequence). This CDR3 region has 17 residues. V gave up 2 bases and J gave up 3 bases; unmatched junction bases: 9.

A single count supports this clone. The V gene is TRBV10-2, the J gene TRBJ1-2; 7 bases align to TRBD1. The CDR3 is 12 residues long. V was clipped by 3 bases and J by 8 bases; unmatched bases: 3. Germline CDR1 is WSHSY and CDR2 is SAAADI. The CDR3 DNA reads TGCGCCAGCAGTGACGACAGGGTAGGCTACACCTTC. This encodes CASSDDRVGYTF.

CDR3 nucleotides: TGTGCCAGCAGCTTAGTGGCTGAACCCTACGAGCAGTACTTC. Translating gives CASSLVAEPYEQYF. The genes are TRBV7-8 and TRBJ2-7; D is undetermined. The germline V gene has CDR1 SGHVS and CDR2 FQNEAQ. The V end lost 1 base, the J end lost 2 bases, and 9 bases lay between the germline ends. This CDR3 is built from 14 residues. The variable domain in full, completed from reference TRBV7-8 and TRBJ2-7, reads GAGVSQSPRYKVAKRGQDVALRCDPISGHVSLFWYQQALGQGPEFLTYFQNEAQLDKSGLPSDRFFAERPEGSVSTLKIQRTQQEDSAVYLCASSLVAEPYEQYFGPGTRLTVT.

This sequence joins TRBV30 and TRBJ2-1; D ambiguous. This CDR3 contains 14 residues. Germline V gives CDR1 GTSNPN, CDR2 SVGIG (reference sequence). V shed 4 bases and J shed 0 bases, with 10 bases lying between them. Here the CDR3 reads CAWTGPSSYNEQFF. The CDR3 bases are TGTGCCTGGACTGGGCCCAGCTCCTACAATGAGCAGTTCTTC.

The rearrangement joins TRBV24-1 to TRBJ1-3, with D possibly matching TRBD1 (5 bases). The germline V gene encodes CDR1 KGHDR and CDR2 SFDVKD. The CDR3 runs to 18 residues. V was clipped by 5 bases and J by 0 bases, with 19 bases between them. The CDR3 spells CATSGYLTTARSGNTIYF. The CDR3 DNA reads TGTGCCACCAGTGGTTACCTGACGACAGCCCGCTCTGGAAACACCATATATTTT.

The CDR3 reads CASSQYGRGQDRGEQYF. The CDR3 nucleotides are TGTGCCAGCAGCCAGTACGGTCGGGGACAGGATAGAGGCGAGCAGTACTTC. The V and J genes are TRBV14 and TRBJ2-7, with 8 bases fitting TRBD1. V shed 3 bases, J shed 6 bases, and the junction held 16 bases outside the gene matches. CDR3 length: 17 residues. Germline CDR1 is SGHDN and CDR2 is FVKESK.

The rearrangement links TRBV3-1 (or the pseudogene TRBV3-2) to TRBJ2-4; 7 nucleotides align to TRBD1. This CDR3 region has 14 residues. CDR1 is LGHDT and CDR2 is YNNKEL in the germline V gene (reference sequence). V trimming: 4 bases; J trimming: 5 bases; junction bases outside the gene matches: 5. CDR3 nucleotides: TGTGCCAGCAGCCTCAGGACAGGACAAAACATTCAGTACTTC. It translates to CASSLRTGQNIQYF.

This clone was seen just once. The chain combines TRBV6-5 with TRBJ1-2; 7 nucleotides match TRBD1. Trimming at V came to 7 bases and at J to 6 bases, leaving 5 bases not matched to a gene. The CDR3 covers 12 residues. Germline CDR1 reads MNHEY; CDR2 reads SVGAGI. CDR3 protein: CASIFDRDGYTF. The CDR3 DNA reads as TGTGCCAGCATCTTTGACAGGGATGGCTACACCTTC.

The rearrangement links TRBV4-1 to TRBJ1-3, with no clear D. V was shortened by 4 bases and J by 2 bases, with 12 bases between the two germline ends. Germline V gives CDR1 MGHRA, CDR2 YSYEKL. The CDR3 sequence is 15 residues long. The CDR3 DNA sequence: TGCGCCAGCAGCCTATTAGACTCTCCTGGAAACACCATATATTTT. This sequence encodes CASSLLDSPGNTIYF.

The V gene is TRBV4-1, the J gene TRBJ1-2; D perhaps matches TRBD1 (5 bases). Germline-derived CDR1 and CDR2 are MGHRA and YSYEKL. The CDR3 is 15 residues long. The V gene lost 4 bases and the J gene lost 8 bases, with 20 bases spanning the gap. DNA of the CDR3: TGCGCCAGCAGCCCCCCGGGGAGGGGAGAAAAGGGCTACACCTTC. It specifies CASSPPGRGEKGYTF.

J is TRBJ2-1 and V is TRBV6-5; 10 bases align to TRBD2. V trimming: 4 bases; J trimming: 5 bases; junction bases outside the gene matches: 5. This CDR3 region has 15 residues. Per the germline V gene, CDR1 is MNHEY and CDR2 is SVGAGI. The CDR3 nucleotides are TGTGCCAGCAGTTCTCTAGCGGGGGTCAACAATGAGCAGTTCTTC. Its protein is CASSSLAGVNNEQFF.

This chain links TRBV27 with TRBJ2-7, with D maybe TRBD1 (5 bases). The CDR3 has 16 amino acids. Germline V lookup: CDR1 MNHEY, CDR2 SMNVEV (reference sequence). V was pared by 4 bases and J by 2 bases, with 18 bases between. The CDR3 bases are TGTGCCAGCAGTTCTGTCGGACAAGTCAAAACCTACGAGCAGTACTTC. Protein: CASSSVGQVKTYEQYF.